This T cell receptor beta chain was documented in a study of T cells after yellow fever vaccination. For the study at large: Preparation used SMART-Seq v4 Ultra Low Input for the low-cell-number fractions.

TCRdb re-called the 5' RACE reads with MiXCR, one entry per CDR3 protein. Altogether some 120,000 distinct CDR3 sequences are present, roughly 9% being singletons, with the ten largest covering about two fifths. General study findings and limits: The bulk population could contribute abundant contaminating clonotypes to FACS-sorted repertoires.

Note on this clonotype: The antigen remains undetermined.

Germline lookup yields CDR1 MNHEY and CDR2 SVGEGT. This CDR3 region has 13 residues. Trimming took 4 bases from V and 3 from J, leaving 8 bases between them. The material sequenced was CD8+ T cells sorted from PBMCs, taken on the day of the yellow fever booster vaccination. This sequence was found in a man between 18 and 29 years old who received the YFV17D yellow fever vaccine. The rearrangement joins TRBV6-2 or TRBV6-3 to TRBJ2-3, with D unresolved. CDR3 sequence: CASSSDETDTQYF. CDR3 bases: TGTGCCAGCAGTTCGGACGAAACAGATACGCAGTATTTT.